What follows are 29 T cell receptor beta chains derived from one specimen sequenced in a study of T cells expressing NK-cell markers. With the 5' RACE reads reprocessed, TCRdb shows one record per CDR3 protein and no DNA. Its table lists 200,000 to 300,000 distinct CDR3 sequences. The sample taken for sequencing was blood T cells: a sorted CD56 or NKG2C T cell subset, CD4+ or CD8+ T cells, or bulk PBMC T cells (not recorded which). The receptor set was obtained from a man younger than 35 in good health.

The chain uses TRBV7-6 and TRBJ2-3; TCRdb calls TRBD2, which cannot be checked without DNA. Germline V lookup: CDR1 SGHVS, CDR2 FNYEAQ. This CDR3 region has 15 residues. CDR3 amino acids: CASSLAGGKTDTQYF.

The gene calls are TRBV11-1 and TRBJ1-1. This CDR3 contains 18 residues. Germline CDR1 is SGHAT and CDR2 is FQDESV (reference sequence). The CDR3 loop is CASSSNGGGSWMNTEAFF.

The V call is TRBV29-1, the J call TRBJ1-4; TCRdb designates TRBD1, a call that cannot be tested without DNA. Per the germline V gene, CDR1 is SQVTM and CDR2 is ANQGSEA. The CDR3 covers 14 residues. CDR3 sequence: CSVVGQTTDEKLFF.

V and J are TRBV27 and TRBJ2-5. The length of the CDR3 is 14 residues. Germline CDR1 reads MNHEY; CDR2 reads SMNVEV (reference sequence). Here the CDR3 reads CASSLSWVGETQYF.

V usage is TRBV6-5 and J usage is TRBJ1-1; TCRdb picks TRBD1, but there is no DNA to check that call. The germline V gene has CDR1 MNHEY and CDR2 SVGAGI. The CDR3 is 16 residues long. CDR3 sequence reads: CASSYLTTGGNTEAFF.

This chain uses TRBV28 with TRBJ1-1. CDR1 MDHEN and CDR2 SYDVKM come from the germline V gene. The CDR3 extends over 13 amino acids. CDR3 residues: CASSWEPNTEAFF.

V gene TRBV12-3 or TRBV12-4 combines with J gene TRBJ2-1; no DNA is available, so the TRBD2 call from TCRdb remains unchecked. The CDR3 has 14 amino acids. The CDR3 loop is CASSSGLPTNEQFF.

This chain joins TRBV10-1 and TRBJ2-1; the D call from TCRdb, TRBD1, cannot be confirmed without DNA. Germline CDR1 WNHNN, CDR2 SYGVQD (reference sequence). CDR3 length: 14 residues. The CDR3 protein is CASRQVPRQGEQFF.

This CDR3 is CASSLDGGPGRWTDTQYF. The chain is built from TRBV5-1 and TRBJ2-3; TCRdb's D call, TRBD2, is unchecked because there is no DNA. CDR3 length equals 18 residues. The germline CDR1 and CDR2 sequences are SGHRS and YFSETQ.

CDR3 sequence: CASSFGLGNQPQHF. The chain combines TRBV5-6 with TRBJ1-5. The germline gives CDR1 SGHDT, CDR2 YYEEEE. This CDR3 spans 14 amino acids. Using reference TRBV5-6 and TRBJ1-5 for the parts outside the CDR3, the full variable domain is DAGVTQSPTHLIKTRGQQVTLRCSPKSGHDTVSWYQQALGQGPQFIFQYYEEEERQRGNFPDRFSGHQFPNYSSELNVNALLLGDSALYLCASSFGLGNQPQHFGDGTRLSIL.

The V and J genes are TRBV5-1 and TRBJ2-3; absent DNA, TCRdb's TRBD2 call cannot be checked. The CDR3 has 18 residues. Per germline, CDR1 SGHRS and CDR2 YFSETQ. CDR3 residues: CASSFGTSGRATTDTQYF.

The chain has TRBV6-6 and TRBJ2-1. The CDR3 runs to 11 residues. Germline loops: CDR1 MNHNY, CDR2 SVGAGI (reference sequence). The CDR3 reads CASSYSNEQFF.

The chain carries TRBV9 and TRBJ2-2; as DNA is missing, the TRBD1 call by TCRdb cannot be tested. The CDR3 extends over 16 amino acids. Per germline, CDR1 SGDLS and CDR2 YYNGEE. Here the CDR3 reads CASSVATWGVNGELFF.

The J gene is TRBJ2-7, the V gene TRBV24-1; TCRdb gives TRBD1 as the D gene, but with no DNA this cannot be confirmed. Germline V CDR1 and CDR2: KGHDR, SFDVKD. The CDR3 is made up of 15 amino acids. CDR3 sequence reads: CATSDPDRGSYEQYF.

The rearrangement uses TRBV20-1 and TRBJ1-2; TCRdb's D call, TRBD1, is unchecked because there is no DNA. CDR1 is DFQATT and CDR2 is SNEGSKA in the germline V gene (reference sequence). The CDR3 is made up of 15 amino acids. CDR3 sequence: CSASLRDGAYYGYTF.

The chain carries TRBV20-1 and TRBJ2-1; TCRdb lists TRBD2, though no DNA is available to test this call. This CDR3 is built from 15 residues. Germline lookup yields CDR1 DFQATT and CDR2 SNEGSKA (reference sequence). The CDR3 spells CSAPSGTSGTGEQFF.

The chain uses TRBV7-2 and TRBJ2-5; TCRdb's D call of TRBD1 is untestable without DNA. Germline V gene data show CDR1 as SGHTA and CDR2 as FQGNSA. The CDR3 spans 14 residues. CDR3 sequence reads: CASSLAMFSGTTYF.

V gene TRBV20-1 combines with J gene TRBJ1-3. The CDR3 consists of 13 residues. Germline values: CDR1 DFQATT, CDR2 SNEGSKA (reference sequence). The CDR3 region is CSARHALRNTIYF.

CDR3 residues: CASSYSAGDYGYTF. V and J are TRBV6-5 and TRBJ1-2; TCRdb returns TRBD1, unconfirmable since there is no DNA. CDR3 length: 14 residues. Germline-derived CDR1 and CDR2 are MNHEY and SVGAGI.

The chain has TRBV5-1 and TRBJ1-1; TCRdb selects TRBD1, and the lack of DNA leaves this call unchecked. The CDR3 extends over 19 amino acids. The germline CDR1 and CDR2 sequences are SGHRS and YFSETQ. CDR3 sequence: CASSLGPNGSGTGNAEAFF.

The V gene is TRBV20-1, the J gene TRBJ2-5; TCRdb indicates TRBD2, and absent DNA this call remains unverified. Germline CDR1 reads DFQATT; CDR2 reads SNEGSKA (reference sequence). The CDR3 runs 14 residues. CDR3 amino acids: CSASSGAQQETQYF.

This chain uses TRBV4-2 with TRBJ2-7; TCRdb's D gene call, TRBD1, goes unchecked for lack of DNA. Per germline, CDR1 LGHNA and CDR2 YNFKEQ. This CDR3 has 17 residues. CDR3 sequence reads: CASSSRTPVSPRGEQYF.

V and J are TRBV6-5 and TRBJ1-4; without DNA, the TCRdb call of TRBD1 cannot be checked. This CDR3 comprises 15 residues. Germline loops: CDR1 MNHEY, CDR2 SVGAGI. The CDR3 region is CASSRGQSTNEKLFF.

The V gene is TRBV29-1, the J gene TRBJ2-1; the TCRdb D gene call, TRBD1, has no DNA to confirm it. CDR3 size: 12 residues. CDR1 is SQVTM and CDR2 is ANQGSEA in the germline V gene. Here the CDR3 reads CSAATGNHEQFF.

The chain carries TRBV7-7 and TRBJ1-2; the D call from TCRdb, TRBD1, cannot be confirmed without DNA. Germline loops: CDR1 SSHAT, CDR2 FNYEAQ (reference sequence). The CDR3 sequence is 14 residues long. The CDR3 loop reads CASSPTQGNYGYTF.

The chain has TRBV28 and TRBJ2-7; without DNA, the TCRdb call of TRBD1 cannot be checked. This CDR3 has 13 residues. Germline CDR1 is MDHEN and CDR2 is SYDVKM. CDR3 residues: CASRGQGNYEQYF.

This chain joins TRBV6-5 and TRBJ2-3; TCRdb gives TRBD2 as the D gene, but with no DNA this cannot be confirmed. In germline, CDR1 is MNHEY, CDR2 SVGAGI. The CDR3 totals 16 residues. This chain's CDR3 is CASSYSPSGRTDTQYF.

V and J are TRBV11-2 and TRBJ2-5; TCRdb's D call of TRBD2 is untestable without DNA. Germline V gene data show CDR1 as SGHAT and CDR2 as FQNNGV. The CDR3 has 14 residues. The CDR3 sequence: CASSLRGAGETQYF.

V is TRBV12-3 or TRBV12-4 and J is TRBJ1-5. This CDR3 contains 14 residues. CDR3 sequence: CASSGLTYNQPQHF.